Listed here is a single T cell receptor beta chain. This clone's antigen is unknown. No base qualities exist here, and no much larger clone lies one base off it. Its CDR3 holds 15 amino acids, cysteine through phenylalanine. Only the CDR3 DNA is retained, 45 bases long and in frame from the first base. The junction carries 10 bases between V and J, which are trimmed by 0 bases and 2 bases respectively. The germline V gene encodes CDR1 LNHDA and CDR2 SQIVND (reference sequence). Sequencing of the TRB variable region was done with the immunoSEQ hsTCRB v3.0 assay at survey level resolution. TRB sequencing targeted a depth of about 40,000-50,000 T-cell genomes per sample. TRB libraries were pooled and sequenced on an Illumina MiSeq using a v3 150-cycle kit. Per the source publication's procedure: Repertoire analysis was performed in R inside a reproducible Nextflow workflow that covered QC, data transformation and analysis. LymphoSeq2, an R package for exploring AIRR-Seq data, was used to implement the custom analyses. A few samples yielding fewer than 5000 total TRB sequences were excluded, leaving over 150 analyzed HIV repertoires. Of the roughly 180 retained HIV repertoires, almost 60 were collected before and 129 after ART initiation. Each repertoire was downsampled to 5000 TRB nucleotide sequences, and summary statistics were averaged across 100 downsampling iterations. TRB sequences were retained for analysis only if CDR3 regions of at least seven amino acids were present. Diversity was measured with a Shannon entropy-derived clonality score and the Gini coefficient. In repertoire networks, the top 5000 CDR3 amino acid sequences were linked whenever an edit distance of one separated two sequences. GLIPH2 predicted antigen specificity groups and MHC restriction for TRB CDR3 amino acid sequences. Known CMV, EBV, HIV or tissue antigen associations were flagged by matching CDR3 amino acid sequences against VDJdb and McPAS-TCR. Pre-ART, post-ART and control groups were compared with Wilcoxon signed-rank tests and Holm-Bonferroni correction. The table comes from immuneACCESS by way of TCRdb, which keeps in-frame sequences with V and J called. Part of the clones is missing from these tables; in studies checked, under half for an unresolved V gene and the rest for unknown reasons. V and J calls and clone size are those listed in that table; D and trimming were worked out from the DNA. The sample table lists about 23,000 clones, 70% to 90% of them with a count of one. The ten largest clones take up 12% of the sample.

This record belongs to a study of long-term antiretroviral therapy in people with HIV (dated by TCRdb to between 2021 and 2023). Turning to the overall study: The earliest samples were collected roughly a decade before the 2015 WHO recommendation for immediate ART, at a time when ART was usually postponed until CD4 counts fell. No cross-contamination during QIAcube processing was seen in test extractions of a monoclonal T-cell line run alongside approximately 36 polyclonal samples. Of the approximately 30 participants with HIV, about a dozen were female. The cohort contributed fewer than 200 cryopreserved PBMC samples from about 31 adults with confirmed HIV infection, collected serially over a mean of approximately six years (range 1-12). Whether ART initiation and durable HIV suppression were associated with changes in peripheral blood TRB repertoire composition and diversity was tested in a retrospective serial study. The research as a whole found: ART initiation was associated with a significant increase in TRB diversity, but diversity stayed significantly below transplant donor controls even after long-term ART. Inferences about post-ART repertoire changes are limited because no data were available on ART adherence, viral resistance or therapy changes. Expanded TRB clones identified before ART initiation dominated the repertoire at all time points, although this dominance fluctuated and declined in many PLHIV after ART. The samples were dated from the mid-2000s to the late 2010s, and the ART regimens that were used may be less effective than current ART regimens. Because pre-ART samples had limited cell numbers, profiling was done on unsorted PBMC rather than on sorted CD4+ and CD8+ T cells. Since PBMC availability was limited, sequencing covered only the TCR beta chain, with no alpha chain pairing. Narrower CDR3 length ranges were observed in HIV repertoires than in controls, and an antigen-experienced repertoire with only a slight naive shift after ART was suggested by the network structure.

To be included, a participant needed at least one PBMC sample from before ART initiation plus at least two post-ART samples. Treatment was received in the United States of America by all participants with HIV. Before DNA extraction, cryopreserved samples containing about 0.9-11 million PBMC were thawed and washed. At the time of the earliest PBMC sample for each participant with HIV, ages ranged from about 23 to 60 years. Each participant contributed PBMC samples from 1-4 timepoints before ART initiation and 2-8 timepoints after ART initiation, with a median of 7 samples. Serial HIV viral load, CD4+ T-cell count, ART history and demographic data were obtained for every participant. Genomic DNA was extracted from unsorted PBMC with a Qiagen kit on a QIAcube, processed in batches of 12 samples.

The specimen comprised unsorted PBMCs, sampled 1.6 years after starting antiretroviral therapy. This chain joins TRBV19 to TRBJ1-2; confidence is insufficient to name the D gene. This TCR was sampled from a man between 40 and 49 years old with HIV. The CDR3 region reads CASSIDLSGNYGYTF. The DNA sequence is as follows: TGTGCCAGTAGTATAGATCTATCCGGAAACTATGGCTACACCTTC. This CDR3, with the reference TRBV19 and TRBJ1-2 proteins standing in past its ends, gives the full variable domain DGGITQSPKYLFRKEGQNVTLSCEQNLNHDAMYWYRQDPGQGLRLIYYSQIVNDFQKGDIAEGYSVSREKKESFPLTVTSAQKNPTAFYLCASSIDLSGNYGYTFGSGTRLTVV.